Below are 16 T cell receptor beta chains sequenced from a single sample in a study of cytomegalovirus exposure and HLA in healthy donors (TCRdb year 2017). Library generation was performed with the immunoSEQ multiplex PCR assay. For the multiplex PCR, a mixture combining 60 forward primers for TCR Vbeta segments and 13 reverse primers for TCR Jbeta segments was used. In TCRdb, the immuneACCESS table is reduced to in-frame sequences with V and J assigned. These tables do not hold every clone; where another copy was compared, an unresolved V gene accounts for under half, and the others remain unexplained. A total of about 130,000 clones appear in this sample, around 75% of them only once. The ten largest clones represent roughly 3% of the sample. The sequenced sample consisted of PBMCs. The receptor source for this set is a man aged 25-45 years in good health and CMV-seronegative.

The chain joins TRBV28 to TRBJ1-1; D unresolved. Trimming pared 6 bases from V and 11 bases from J, leaving 16 bases between. Germline values: CDR1 MDHEN, CDR2 SYDVKM. The CDR3 is 12 residues long. CDR3 sequence (DNA): TGTGCCAGCAGACCACGACACAATGGGGCTTTCTTT. Its protein is CASRPRHNGAFF. Based on the CDR3 plus reference TRBV28 and TRBJ1-1, the full variable domain is DVKVTQSSRYLVKRTGEKVFLECVQDMDHENMFWYRQDPGLGLRLIYFSYDVKMKEKGDIPEGYSVSREKKERFSLILESASTNQTSMYLCASRPRHNGAFFGQGTRLTVV.

The chain recombines TRBV5-1 with TRBJ2-5; D is perhaps TRBD1 (5 bases). The J call is in doubt because the DNA end fits TRBJ2-7 better. The CDR3 is made up of 13 amino acids. The V gene's germline CDR1 is SGHRS and CDR2 YFSETQ. CDR3 in DNA: TGCGCCAGCAAGACAGACCGCTCCTACGAGCAGTACTTC. Translating it yields CASKTDRSYEQYF.

The chain uses TRBV6-6 and TRBJ2-7; 8 nucleotides match TRBD1. J gave up 2 bases and V 7 bases, and 4 bases lay outside the gene matches. Per the germline V gene, CDR1 is MNHNY and CDR2 is SVGAGI (reference sequence). The CDR3 runs 13 residues. The CDR3 reads CASTTGGPYEQYF. The CDR3, as DNA: TGTGCCAGCACCACAGGGGGTCCCTACGAGCAGTACTTC.

The rearrangement uses TRBV4-1 and TRBJ2-1; unclear D gene. The V gene lost 4 bases and the J gene lost 9 bases, with 10 bases spanning the gap. Germline V CDR1 and CDR2: MGHRA, YSYEKL. This CDR3 contains 12 residues. The CDR3 DNA reads TGCGCCAGCAGCCTTTCTCACGGTGAGCAGTTCTTC. This sequence encodes CASSLSHGEQFF.

This sequence joins TRBV2 and TRBJ1-4; 8 bases fit TRBD1. Unmatched junction bases numbered 6, after V lost 8 bases and J lost 10 bases. Germline CDR1 reads SNHLY; CDR2 reads FYNNEI. This CDR3 contains 12 residues. The CDR3 sequence: CASQGAGRKLFF. CDR3 sequence (DNA): TGTGCCAGCCAGGGGGCTGGGCGAAAACTGTTTTTT.

This clone appeared a few times. V gene TRBV19 combines with J gene TRBJ1-5, with D possibly being TRBD1 (6 bases). The germline V gene encodes CDR1 LNHDA and CDR2 SQIVND (reference sequence). This CDR3 is built from 14 residues. Trimming stripped 3 bases from V and 5 bases from J, with 11 bases between. CDR3 coding DNA: TGTGCCAGTAGTATTGCGGGGGGCTATCAGCCCCAGCATTTT. Translating gives CASSIAGGYQPQHF.

The chain carries TRBV11-2 and TRBJ2-5, with a weak D call TRBD1 (6 bases). Germline CDR1 is SGHAT and CDR2 is FQNNGV. V was shortened by 6 bases and J by 4 bases, with 18 bases between the two germline ends. CDR3 length equals 15 residues. CDR3 bases: TGTGCCAGCAGACCGACCACAGGGTTGGGAGAGACCCAGTACTTC. It yields the protein CASRPTTGLGETQYF. Filled out from reference TRBV11-2 and TRBJ2-5, the complete variable domain reads EAGVAQSPRYKIIEKRQSVAFWCNPISGHATLYWYQQILGQGPKLLIQFQNNGVVDDSQLPKDRFSAERLKGVDSTLKIQPAKLEDSAVYLCASRPTTGLGETQYFGPGTRLLVL.

The chain is built from TRBV7-3 and TRBJ2-3, with TRBD1 matching over 8 bases. V was clipped by 5 bases and J by 0 bases; unmatched bases: 7. The CDR3 extends over 16 amino acids. Germline V gives CDR1 SGHTA, CDR2 FQGTGA. CDR3 sequence (DNA): TGTGCCAGCAGCGTTCAGGGGGCTTCTAGCACAGATACGCAGTATTTT. Translated: CASSVQGASSTDTQYF.

The rearrangement uses TRBV5-6 and TRBJ2-2, with 9 positions matching TRBD2. This CDR3 spans 16 amino acids. V shed 4 bases and J 7 bases; nucleotides not matched to a gene: 11. Germline V gene sequence: CDR1 SGHDT, CDR2 YYEEEE. The CDR3 coding sequence is TGTGCCAGCAGCAATAGCGGGAGTGGACCGGTCGGGGAGCTGTTTTTT. Its translation: CASSNSGSGPVGELFF.

The chain is built from TRBV6-1 and TRBJ2-7; the match to TRBD1 covers 7 bases. Trimming at V came to 9 bases and at J to 3 bases, leaving 14 bases not matched to a gene. CDR3 size: 15 residues. The germline gives CDR1 MNHNS, CDR2 SASEGT. CDR3 sequence reads: CASTTPGQPNYEQYF. The CDR3 nucleotides are TGTGCCAGTACTACCCCGGGACAGCCCAACTACGAGCAGTACTTC.

This chain uses TRBV7-2 with TRBJ1-4; D remains unclear. Between the trimmed V and J ends, which lost 1 base and 2 bases, there was a span of 11 bases. The germline gives CDR1 SGHTA, CDR2 FQGNSA. The CDR3 has 16 amino acids. CDR3 residues: CASSLVSAGTNEKLFF. CDR3 bases: TGTGCCAGCAGCTTAGTTTCAGCGGGGACTAATGAAAAACTGTTTTTT.

This chain uses TRBV6-6 with TRBJ2-3, with D perhaps matching TRBD1 (5 bases). The V gene's germline CDR1 is MNHNY and CDR2 SVGAGI (reference sequence). Trimming took off 5 bases at V and 3 bases at J, with 15 bases between the two ends. The CDR3 spans 15 residues. Written as DNA, the CDR3 is TGTGCCAGCAGTCCCAGGGTAGTGAAAACAGATACGCAGTATTTT. Protein product: CASSPRVVKTDTQYF.

V usage is TRBV14 and J usage is TRBJ1-4; no reliable D call. V lost 4 bases, J lost 8 bases, and 17 bases lay in between. CDR1 SGHDN and CDR2 FVKESK come from the germline V gene. This CDR3 comprises 15 residues. In DNA form, the CDR3 reads TGTGCCAGCAGCCTAGCTAGTCCTGCTCAGGAAAAACTGTTTTTT. Protein product: CASSLASPAQEKLFF.

This chain connects TRBV7-6 to TRBJ2-7; TRBD1 matches 9 bases. The CDR3 has 16 residues. Per germline, CDR1 SGHVS and CDR2 FNYEAQ. V dropped 4 bases and J dropped 2; count of bases not matched to a gene: 9. The DNA of the CDR3 is TGTGCCAGCAGCTCCTCGGGGACAGGGTTCGCCTACGAGCAGTACTTC. Translation gives CASSSSGTGFAYEQYF.

This chain uses TRBV6-5 with TRBJ1-1; weak D call: TRBD1 (5 bases). This CDR3 spans 13 amino acids. Trimming stripped 0 bases from V and 8 bases from J, with 10 bases between. CDR1 MNHEY and CDR2 SVGAGI come from the germline V gene. CDR3 sequence: CASSYSIYREAFF. For the CDR3, the DNA is TGTGCCAGCAGTTACTCGATTTACAGGGAAGCTTTCTTT.

The rearrangement joins TRBV19 to TRBJ2-1, with a weak D call TRBD2 (7 bases). Trimming removed 7 bases at V and 3 bases at J, with 13 bases between. The germline CDR1 and CDR2 sequences are LNHDA and SQIVND (reference sequence). This CDR3 has 14 residues. The CDR3, as DNA: TGTGCCAGTAAGGGGGGGCCGGGCTACAATGAGCAGTTCTTC. Protein product: CASKGGPGYNEQFF. Drawing the rest from reference TRBV19 and TRBJ2-1, the complete variable domain is DGGITQSPKYLFRKEGQNVTLSCEQNLNHDAMYWYRQDPGQGLRLIYYSQIVNDFQKGDIAEGYSVSREKKESFPLTVTSAQKNPTAFYLCASKGGPGYNEQFFGPGTRLTVL.